This TCR beta chain originates from a study of CD8 T cells in ankylosing spondylitis. The study's findings and limits: What seemed typical of ankylosing spondylitis blood was a TCR beta motif built from eight highly homologous variants.

This CDR3 has 14 residues. CDR1 is MNHNS, CDR2 SASEGT, per germline. The V and J ends lost 4 bases and 1 base respectively, with 10 bases between them. TCRdb analysed the 5' RACE reads with MiXCR anew, one entry per CDR3 protein. The sample holds about 540,000 distinct CDR3 sequences, 12% seen once. Turning to this clonotype: The target antigen is unknown.

The material sequenced was blood, either unsorted or a sorted T cell fraction (not recorded which). The receptor was isolated from a male donor with ankylosing spondylitis. The rearrangement joins TRBV6-1 to TRBJ1-1; D is unclear. CDR3 protein: CASSARTGNTEAFF. CDR3 coding DNA: TGTGCCAGCAGTGCTAGGACGGGGAACACTGAAGCTTTCTTT.